The sequence of this T cell receptor beta chain was determined in a study of siplizumab effects on memory and regulatory T cells. Germline-derived CDR1 and CDR2 are SGHDT and YYEEEE. This CDR3 is 14 amino acids long. The ends were cut back, 6 bases at V and 8 bases at J, with 17 bases in the middle. Data came from immunoSEQ multiplex PCR; TCRdb stores just in-frame clones and leaves some out. The data hold around 78,000 clones, with about 89% observed a single time. The sequencing sample was made of CD8+ T cells sorted from blood. The chain carries TRBV5-6 and TRBJ1-4; tentative D call: TRBD1 (6 bases). This clonotype was obtained from a human donor in good health. In DNA form, the CDR3 reads TGTGCCAGCAACTCGGGACACCTTTCCGAAAAACTGTTTTTT. This codes for CASNSGHLSEKLFF.